This is a list of T cell receptor beta chains from one sample in a study of a mutant IDH1 vaccine in newly diagnosed glioma. Antigen specificity for these receptors is unknown. Data came from immunoSEQ multiplex PCR; TCRdb stores just in-frame clones and leaves some out. The table has tens of thousands of clones, approximately 72% seen once. This specimen consisted of PBMCs, obtained from a glioma patient whose treatment included an IDH1 peptide vaccine. The receptors derive from a man aged 50 to 59 with glioma. CDR3s include the opening cysteine and the closing phenylalanine or tryptophan. Fields, in order: clone size, J gene, D gene, V gene, CDR3 protein, CDR3 DNA. The D gene is left open where the match is weak. Where a row states a size, it is once, few, many or the class of an expanded clone; other rows omit it.

abundance: NA
j_gene: TRBJ2-2
d_gene: TRBD1
v_gene: TRBV6-1
CDR3aa: CASSRTGGELFF
CDR3nt: TGTGCCAGCAGCCGGACAGGAGGGGAGCTGTTTTTT

abundance: NA
j_gene: TRBJ1-5
d_gene: TRBD1
v_gene: TRBV6-6
CDR3aa: CASTSDRDLNQPQHF
CDR3nt: TGTGCCAGCACCTCTGACAGGGACCTCAATCAGCCCCAGCATTTT

abundance: NA
j_gene: TRBJ1-5
d_gene: TRBD1
v_gene: TRBV7-2
CDR3aa: CASRSSGTGSSQPQHF
CDR3nt: TGTGCCAGCAGATCATCCGGGACAGGGTCGAGTCAGCCCCAGCATTTT

abundance: NA
j_gene: TRBJ2-1
d_gene: NA
v_gene: TRBV29-1
CDR3aa: CSVGSTVPYNEQFF
CDR3nt: TGCAGCGTTGGGTCGACGGTCCCCTACAATGAGCAGTTCTTC

abundance: few
j_gene: TRBJ2-1
d_gene: TRBD1
v_gene: TRBV30
CDR3aa: CAWTGTGGPSYNEQFF
CDR3nt: TGTGCCTGGACCGGGACAGGGGGTCCCTCTTACAATGAGCAGTTCTTC

abundance: NA
j_gene: TRBJ2-5
d_gene: NA
v_gene: TRBV21-1
CDR3aa: CASSVYSVETQYF
CDR3nt: TGTGCCAGCAGCGTCTATTCCGTAGAGACCCAGTACTTC

abundance: NA
j_gene: TRBJ1-4
d_gene: NA
v_gene: TRBV27
CDR3aa: CASSSTGRPNEKLFF
CDR3nt: TGTGCCAGCAGTTCAACAGGGAGGCCTAATGAAAAACTGTTTTTT

abundance: NA
j_gene: TRBJ2-3
d_gene: NA
v_gene: TRBV6-1
CDR3aa: CASSEEPTDTQYF
CDR3nt: TGTGCCAGCAGTGAAGAGCCTACAGATACGCAGTATTTT

abundance: NA
j_gene: TRBJ2-5
d_gene: NA
v_gene: TRBV7-2
CDR3aa: CASSLITGTKAETQYF
CDR3nt: TGTGCCAGCAGCTTAATCACCGGGACCAAGGCTGAGACCCAGTACTTC

abundance: NA
j_gene: TRBJ2-1
d_gene: NA
v_gene: TRBV9
CDR3aa: CASSVDSYNEQFF
CDR3nt: TGTGCCAGCAGCGTGGACTCCTACAATGAGCAGTTCTTC

abundance: NA
j_gene: TRBJ1-4
d_gene: NA
v_gene: TRBV13
CDR3aa: CASSLFRPGGMVATNEKLFF
CDR3nt: TGTGCCAGCAGCTTGTTCCGGCCGGGGGGGATGGTTGCAACTAATGAAAAACTGTTTTTT

abundance: NA
j_gene: TRBJ1-1
d_gene: TRBD1
v_gene: TRBV27
CDR3aa: CASSLSGGAKNTEAFF
CDR3nt: TGTGCCAGCAGTTTATCAGGGGGCGCAAAGAACACTGAAGCTTTCTTT

abundance: NA
j_gene: TRBJ2-2
d_gene: NA
v_gene: TRBV5-4
CDR3aa: CASSLRRDGELFF
CDR3nt: TGTGCCAGCAGCTTGAGGAGAGACGGGGAGCTGTTTTTT

abundance: NA
j_gene: TRBJ2-7
d_gene: NA
v_gene: TRBV10-2
CDR3aa: CASSAVTSYEQYF
CDR3nt: TGCGCCAGCAGTGCAGTGACCTCCTACGAGCAGTACTTC

abundance: NA
j_gene: TRBJ1-2
d_gene: TRBD1
v_gene: TRBV4-2
CDR3aa: CASSQDKQGARGYTF
CDR3nt: TGTGCCAGCAGCCAAGATAAGCAGGGGGCACGAGGCTACACCTTC

abundance: many
j_gene: TRBJ2-7
d_gene: TRBD1
v_gene: TRBV27
CDR3aa: CASSPGQGTSYEQYF
CDR3nt: TGTGCCAGCAGTCCTGGACAGGGGACCAGCTACGAGCAGTACTTC

abundance: NA
j_gene: TRBJ1-4
d_gene: NA
v_gene: TRBV19
CDR3aa: CASSMETRSNEKLFF
CDR3nt: TGTGCCAGTAGTATGGAGACACGAAGCAATGAAAAACTGTTTTTT

abundance: NA
j_gene: TRBJ2-3
d_gene: NA
v_gene: TRBV7-6
CDR3aa: CASSFQPASTDTQYF
CDR3nt: TGTGCCAGCAGCTTTCAGCCAGCTAGCACAGATACGCAGTATTTT

abundance: NA
j_gene: TRBJ2-7
d_gene: NA
v_gene: TRBV11-2
CDR3aa: CASSLDLLGRDEQYF
CDR3nt: TGTGCCAGCAGCTTAGATCTCCTTGGCAGGGACGAGCAGTACTTC

abundance: few
j_gene: TRBJ2-1
d_gene: TRBD1
v_gene: TRBV7-9
CDR3aa: CASSPRVLGTGGAYNEQFF
CDR3nt: TGTGCCAGCAGCCCTCGGGTCCTCGGGACAGGGGGGGCCTACAATGAGCAGTTCTTC

abundance: NA
j_gene: TRBJ1-1
d_gene: NA
v_gene: TRBV2
CDR3aa: CASSGILGWGTEAFF
CDR3nt: TGTGCCAGCAGTGGGATCCTCGGGTGGGGCACTGAAGCTTTCTTT

abundance: once
j_gene: TRBJ1-6
d_gene: NA
v_gene: TRBV30
CDR3aa: CAWKREVNSPLHF
CDR3nt: TGTGCCTGGAAGAGGGAGGTAAATTCACCCCTCCACTTT

abundance: once
j_gene: TRBJ1-1
d_gene: NA
v_gene: TRBV11-2
CDR3aa: CASSLRGAVRAFF
CDR3nt: TGTGCCAGCAGCTTAAGAGGAGCCGTGAGGGCTTTCTTT

abundance: NA
j_gene: TRBJ1-5
d_gene: NA
v_gene: TRBV6-7
CDR3aa: CASSYYRRGSNQPQHF
CDR3nt: TGTGCCAGCAGTTACTACAGGAGGGGTAGCAATCAGCCCCAGCATTTT

abundance: few
j_gene: TRBJ2-7
d_gene: TRBD1
v_gene: TRBV7-9
CDR3aa: CASSSPQGAGYEQYF
CDR3nt: TGTGCCAGCAGCAGCCCTCAGGGGGCGGGCTACGAGCAGTACTTC

abundance: NA
j_gene: TRBJ2-1
d_gene: NA
v_gene: TRBV7-7
CDR3aa: CASSLGDSNNEQFF
CDR3nt: TGTGCTAGCAGCTTAGGAGACAGCAACAATGAGCAGTTCTTC

abundance: NA
j_gene: TRBJ1-4
d_gene: TRBD1
v_gene: TRBV7-2
CDR3aa: CASSHRDRDKKLFF
CDR3nt: TGTGCCAGCAGCCACCGGGACAGGGACAAAAAACTGTTTTTT

abundance: once
j_gene: TRBJ2-2
d_gene: NA
v_gene: TRBV2
CDR3aa: CASSFGGNTGELFF
CDR3nt: TGTGCCAGCTCGTTTGGAGGAAACACCGGGGAGCTGTTTTTT

abundance: NA
j_gene: TRBJ2-7
d_gene: NA
v_gene: TRBV6-1
CDR3aa: CASKKGSYEQYF
CDR3nt: TGTGCCAGCAAGAAGGGTTCCTACGAGCAGTACTTC

abundance: NA
j_gene: TRBJ1-4
d_gene: TRBD1
v_gene: TRBV7-2
CDR3aa: CASSLDRANEKLFF
CDR3nt: TGTGCCAGCAGCCTAGACAGGGCTAATGAAAAACTGTTTTTT

abundance: NA
j_gene: TRBJ1-6
d_gene: NA
v_gene: TRBV2
CDR3aa: CASSEAGTGSNSPLHF
CDR3nt: TGTGCCAGCAGTGAAGCAGGCACAGGAAGTAATTCACCCCTCCACTTT

abundance: NA
j_gene: TRBJ2-2
d_gene: NA
v_gene: TRBV6-4
CDR3aa: CASMWWGQGGELFF
CDR3nt: TGTGCCAGCATGTGGTGGGGCCAGGGCGGGGAGCTGTTTTTT

abundance: NA
j_gene: TRBJ1-4
d_gene: NA
v_gene: TRBV6-5
CDR3aa: CASSYSITANNEKLFF
CDR3nt: TGTGCCAGCAGTTACTCGATAACCGCTAATAATGAAAAACTGTTTTTT

abundance: NA
j_gene: TRBJ2-3
d_gene: TRBD1
v_gene: TRBV6-5
CDR3aa: CASRGTASTDTQYF
CDR3nt: TGTGCCAGCAGGGGGACAGCTAGCACAGATACGCAGTATTTT

abundance: few
j_gene: TRBJ2-7
d_gene: NA
v_gene: TRBV5-4
CDR3aa: CASSWGRGSYEQYF
CDR3nt: TGTGCCAGCAGCTGGGGGCGCGGCTCCTACGAGCAGTACTTC

abundance: NA
j_gene: TRBJ2-5
d_gene: NA
v_gene: TRBV6-1
CDR3aa: CASSEVKQETQYF
CDR3nt: TGTGCCAGCAGTGAAGTAAAGCAAGAGACCCAGTACTTC

abundance: NA
j_gene: TRBJ1-1
d_gene: NA
v_gene: TRBV28
CDR3aa: CASSLGGRGTEAFF
CDR3nt: TGTGCCAGCAGTCTGGGGGGGCGCGGGACTGAAGCTTTCTTT

abundance: few
j_gene: TRBJ2-7
d_gene: NA
v_gene: TRBV5-4
CDR3aa: CASSLDPSSYEQYF
CDR3nt: TGTGCCAGCAGCCTGGACCCTAGCTCCTACGAGCAGTACTTC

abundance: NA
j_gene: TRBJ1-1
d_gene: NA
v_gene: TRBV5-6
CDR3aa: CASQDSGMNTEAFF
CDR3nt: TGTGCCAGCCAGGACAGTGGGATGAACACTGAAGCTTTCTTT

abundance: NA
j_gene: TRBJ2-7
d_gene: TRBD1
v_gene: TRBV5-1
CDR3aa: CASSLGQGVQYF
CDR3nt: TGCGCCAGCAGCCTGGGACAGGGTGTGCAGTACTTC

abundance: few
j_gene: TRBJ1-2
d_gene: NA
v_gene: TRBV29-1
CDR3aa: CSVGPSPYGYTF
CDR3nt: TGCAGCGTTGGTCCCTCTCCATATGGCTACACCTTC

abundance: NA
j_gene: TRBJ1-3
d_gene: NA
v_gene: TRBV5-8
CDR3aa: CASSLWVISGNTIYF
CDR3nt: TGTGCCAGCAGCTTGTGGGTTATCTCTGGAAACACCATATATTTT

abundance: NA
j_gene: TRBJ2-2
d_gene: NA
v_gene: TRBV5-1
CDR3aa: CASSLEGFRNTGELFF
CDR3nt: TGCGCCAGCAGCTTAGAGGGTTTCAGAAACACCGGGGAGCTGTTTTTT

abundance: NA
j_gene: TRBJ2-7
d_gene: TRBD1
v_gene: TRBV5-1
CDR3aa: CASSPSWDRFYEQYF
CDR3nt: TGCGCCAGCAGCCCTAGTTGGGACAGATTCTACGAGCAGTACTTC

abundance: NA
j_gene: TRBJ1-1
d_gene: NA
v_gene: TRBV7-9
CDR3aa: CASSPSSTEAFF
CDR3nt: TGTGCCAGCAGCCCCAGTAGCACTGAAGCTTTCTTT

abundance: once
j_gene: TRBJ2-7
d_gene: NA
v_gene: TRBV19
CDR3aa: CASSMATGLEQYF
CDR3nt: TGTGCCAGTAGTATGGCAACAGGGTTAGAGCAGTACTTC

abundance: NA
j_gene: TRBJ2-7
d_gene: TRBD2
v_gene: TRBV4-1
CDR3aa: CASSQDALAGAEQYF
CDR3nt: TGCGCCAGCAGCCAAGACGCACTAGCGGGGGCCGAGCAGTACTTC

abundance: NA
j_gene: TRBJ1-5
d_gene: TRBD1
v_gene: TRBV6-6
CDR3aa: CASTWGQINQPQHF
CDR3nt: TGTGCCAGCACCTGGGGACAGATCAATCAGCCCCAGCATTTT

abundance: NA
j_gene: TRBJ2-1
d_gene: NA
v_gene: TRBV7-2
CDR3aa: CASSLAGGAFNEQFF
CDR3nt: TGTGCCAGCAGCTTAGCCGGGGGCGCTTTCAATGAGCAGTTCTTC

abundance: once
j_gene: TRBJ2-3
d_gene: NA
v_gene: TRBV30
CDR3aa: CARREGTLHTQYF
CDR3nt: TGTGCCCGCCGGGAAGGGACCCTCCATACGCAGTATTTT

abundance: NA
j_gene: TRBJ2-5
d_gene: NA
v_gene: TRBV5-6
CDR3aa: CASSLAGTETQYF
CDR3nt: TGTGCCAGCAGCTTGGCAGGGACAGAGACCCAGTACTTC

abundance: NA
j_gene: TRBJ2-7
d_gene: NA
v_gene: TRBV27
CDR3aa: CASSTLEGPDYEQYF
CDR3nt: TGTGCCAGCAGTACCCTAGAGGGTCCCGACTACGAGCAGTACTTC

abundance: NA
j_gene: TRBJ1-2
d_gene: NA
v_gene: TRBV20-1
CDR3aa: CSARDPGGYTF
CDR3nt: TGCAGTGCTAGAGACCCCGGTGGCTACACCTTC

abundance: NA
j_gene: TRBJ2-5
d_gene: NA
v_gene: TRBV2
CDR3aa: CASSPRELQETQYF
CDR3nt: TGTGCCAGCAGTCCTCGGGAGTTACAAGAGACCCAGTACTTC